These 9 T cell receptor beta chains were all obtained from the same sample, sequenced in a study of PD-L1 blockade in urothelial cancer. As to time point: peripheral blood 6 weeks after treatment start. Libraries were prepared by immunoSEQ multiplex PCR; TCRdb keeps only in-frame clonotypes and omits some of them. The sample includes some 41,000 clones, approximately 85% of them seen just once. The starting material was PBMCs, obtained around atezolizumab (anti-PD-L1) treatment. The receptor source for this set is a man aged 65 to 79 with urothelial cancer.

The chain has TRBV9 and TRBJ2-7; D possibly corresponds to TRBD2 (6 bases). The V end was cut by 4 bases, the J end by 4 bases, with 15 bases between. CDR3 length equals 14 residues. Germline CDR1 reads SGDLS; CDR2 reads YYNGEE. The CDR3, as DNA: TGTGCCAGCAGCCCCCACCTGGAGGGATACGAGCAGTACTTC. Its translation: CASSPHLEGYEQYF.

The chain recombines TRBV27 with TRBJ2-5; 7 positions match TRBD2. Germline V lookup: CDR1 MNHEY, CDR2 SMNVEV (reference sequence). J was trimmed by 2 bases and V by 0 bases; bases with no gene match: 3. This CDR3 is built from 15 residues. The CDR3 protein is CASSLSLADQETQYF. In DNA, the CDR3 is TGTGCCAGCAGTTTATCGCTAGCGGATCAAGAGACCCAGTACTTC.

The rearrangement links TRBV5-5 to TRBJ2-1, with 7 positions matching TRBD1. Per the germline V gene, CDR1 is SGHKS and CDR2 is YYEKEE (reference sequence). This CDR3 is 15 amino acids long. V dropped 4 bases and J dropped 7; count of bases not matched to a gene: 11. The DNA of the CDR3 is TGTGCCAGCAGCCCCTGGCACAGGGGTTTAAATGAGCAGTTCTTC. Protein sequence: CASSPWHRGLNEQFF. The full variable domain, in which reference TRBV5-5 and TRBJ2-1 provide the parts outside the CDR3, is DAGVTQSPTHLIKTRGQQVTLRCSPISGHKSVSWYQQVLGQGPQFIFQYYEKEERGRGNFPDRFSARQFPNYSSELNVNALLLGDSALYLCASSPWHRGLNEQFFGPGTRLTVL.

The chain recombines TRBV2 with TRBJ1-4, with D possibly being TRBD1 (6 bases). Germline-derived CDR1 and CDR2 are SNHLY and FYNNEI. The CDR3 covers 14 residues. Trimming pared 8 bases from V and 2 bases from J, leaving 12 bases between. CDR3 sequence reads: CASGPGHTNEKLFF. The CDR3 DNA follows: TGTGCCAGCGGGCCGGGACATACTAATGAAAAACTGTTTTTT.

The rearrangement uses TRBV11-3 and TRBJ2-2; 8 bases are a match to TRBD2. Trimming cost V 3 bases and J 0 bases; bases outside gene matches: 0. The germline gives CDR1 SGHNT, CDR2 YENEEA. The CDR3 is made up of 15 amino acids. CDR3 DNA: TGTGCCAGCAGCTTGGGACTAGCGAACACCGGGGAGCTGTTTTTT. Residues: CASSLGLANTGELFF.

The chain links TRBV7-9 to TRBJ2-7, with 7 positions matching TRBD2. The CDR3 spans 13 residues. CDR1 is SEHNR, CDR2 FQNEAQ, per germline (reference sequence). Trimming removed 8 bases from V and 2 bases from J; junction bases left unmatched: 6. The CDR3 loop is CASGASGPYEQYF. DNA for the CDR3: TGTGCCAGCGGCGCTAGCGGCCCCTACGAGCAGTACTTC.

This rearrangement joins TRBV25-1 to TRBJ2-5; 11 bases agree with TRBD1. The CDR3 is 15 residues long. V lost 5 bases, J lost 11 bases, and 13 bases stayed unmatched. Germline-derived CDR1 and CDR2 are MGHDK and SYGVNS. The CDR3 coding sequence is TGTGCCAGCAGTTCCCAGGGACAGGGGGAAGGGGAGCAGTACTTC. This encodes CASSSQGQGEGEQYF.

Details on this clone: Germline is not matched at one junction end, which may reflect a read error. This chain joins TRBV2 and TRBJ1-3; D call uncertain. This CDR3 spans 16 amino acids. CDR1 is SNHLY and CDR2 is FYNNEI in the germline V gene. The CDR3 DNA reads TGTGCCAGCAGGGAAGGACTTCTCCCGTCTGGAAACACCATATATTTT. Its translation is CASREGLLPSGNTIYF.

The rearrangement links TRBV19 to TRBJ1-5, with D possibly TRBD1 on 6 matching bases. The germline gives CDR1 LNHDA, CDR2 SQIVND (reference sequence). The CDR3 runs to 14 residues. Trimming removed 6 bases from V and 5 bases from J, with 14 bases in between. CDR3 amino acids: CASRHTGFDQPQHF. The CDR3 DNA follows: TGTGCCAGTAGGCACACAGGGTTTGATCAGCCCCAGCATTTT.